The 19 T cell receptor beta chains reported below all come from one sample, sequenced in a study of blood T cell repertoires in COVID-19 (dated by TCRdb to 2020 to 2021). The receptor library was made with the immunoSEQ multiplex PCR assay. The source is immuneACCESS, and TCRdb retained only in-frame sequences with V and J called. Part of the clones is not carried over; for the studies checked, unresolved V genes explain less than half of this, and the remainder is unexplained. A total of a few hundred thousand clones appear in this sample, about 89% of them only once. The top ten clones comprise less than 9.5% of the sample. The sequencing sample was made of peripheral blood. The origin of the receptors is a woman in her forties or fifties who had recovered from COVID-19.

CDR3 nucleotide sequence: TGTGCCAGCAGCTCGCGGGGGGCAGATACGCAGTATTTT. Protein product: CASSSRGADTQYF. The chain has TRBV5-8 and TRBJ2-3; 8 bases line up with TRBD2. The ends lost 3 bases at V and 4 bases at J; junction bases unmatched: 1. This CDR3 comprises 13 residues. Germline V gene sequence: CDR1 SGHTS, CDR2 YDEGEE.

The chain couples TRBV3-1 (or the pseudogene TRBV3-2) to TRBJ2-1; no firm D call. V lost 0 bases to trimming and J lost 9 bases, with 12 bases between them. Germline V gene sequence: CDR1 LGHDT, CDR2 YNNKEL (reference sequence). The CDR3 extends over 14 amino acids. The CDR3 loop is CASSQESRSSEQFF. The CDR3 nucleotides are TGTGCCAGCAGCCAAGAATCGAGATCTAGTGAGCAGTTCTTC.

This clone was seen just once. This chain uses TRBV10-3 with TRBJ1-5; the match to TRBD1 covers 11 bases. With 6 bases clipped from V and 7 bases from J, the junction kept 5 bases outside the gene matches. Germline V gene lookup returns CDR1 ENHRY and CDR2 SYGVKD. CDR3 size: 14 residues. CDR3 coding DNA: TGTGCCATCAGCGGACAGGGGGCAGGACAGCCCCAGCATTTT. As protein: CAISGQGAGQPQHF.

This clone was counted a few times. This sequence joins TRBV30 and TRBJ1-3, with a weak D call TRBD1 (5 bases). Trimming cost V 4 bases and J 1 base, with 11 bases left between them. This CDR3 region has 14 residues. CDR1 and CDR2 from the germline V gene are GTSNPN and SVGIG (reference sequence). The CDR3 DNA is TGTGCCTGGAAGGGGAGGGAGTCTGGAAACACCATATATTTT. Its translation: CAWKGRESGNTIYF.

The chain joins TRBV4-3 to TRBJ1-2; no definite D call. The length of the CDR3 is 13 residues. Trimming took 5 bases from V and 0 from J, leaving 7 bases between them. The germline V gene has CDR1 LGHNA and CDR2 YSLEER. The CDR3 loop is CASSRTTNYGYTF. DNA of the CDR3: TGCGCCAGCAGCAGAACAACTAACTATGGCTACACCTTC.

The V gene is TRBV3-1 (or the pseudogene TRBV3-2), the J gene TRBJ2-7; 8 bases are a match to TRBD1. The V and J ends lost 1 base and 5 bases, in that order; junction bases with no gene match: 4. Looked up from germline, CDR1 is LGHDT and CDR2 is YNNKEL (reference sequence). The CDR3 is 14 amino acids. The CDR3 here is CASSQAGGRNEQYF. In nucleotides, the CDR3 is TGTGCCAGCAGCCAAGCAGGGGGCAGAAACGAGCAGTACTTC.

The J gene is TRBJ2-3, the V gene TRBV6-5; 7 bases are shared with TRBD1. This CDR3 contains 15 residues. CDR1 MNHEY and CDR2 SVGAGI come from the germline V gene. Trimming took 7 bases from V and 0 from J; bases not matched to a gene: 7. CDR3 amino acids: CASTKGAVSTDTQYF. The CDR3 DNA reads as TGTGCCAGCACCAAGGGGGCAGTGAGCACAGATACGCAGTATTTT.

The J gene is TRBJ1-2, the V gene TRBV7-9; 9 nucleotides agree with TRBD1. CDR1 and CDR2 (germline): SEHNR, FQNEAQ (reference sequence). CDR3 length: 16 amino acids. With 5 bases clipped from V and 3 bases from J, the junction kept 10 bases outside the gene matches. CDR3 DNA sequence: TGTGCCAGCAGCCCTCGGACAGGGGAAGGGGACTATGGCTACACCTTC. Residues: CASSPRTGEGDYGYTF.

The chain is built from TRBV5-1 and TRBJ2-3, with TRBD1 identical over 7 bases. Trimming removed 4 bases from V and 0 bases from J; junction bases left unmatched: 2. Looked up from germline, CDR1 is SGHRS and CDR2 is YFSETQ. This CDR3 contains 14 residues. CDR3 loop: CASSVGQSTDTQYF. The CDR3 DNA reads TGCGCCAGCAGCGTGGGACAGAGCACAGATACGCAGTATTTT.

The V gene is TRBV7-3, the J gene TRBJ2-5, with 8 bases fitting TRBD2. CDR3 length: 14 residues. CDR1 and CDR2 from the germline V gene are SGHTA and FQGTGA. Trimming removed 2 bases from V and 5 bases from J; junction bases left unmatched: 4. The CDR3 coding sequence is TGTGCCAGCAGCTTAGCGGGGGGCGCGGAGACCCAGTACTTC. Residues: CASSLAGGAETQYF.

This chain joins TRBV7-9 and TRBJ2-3; D remains unclear. Trimming pared 4 bases from V and 3 bases from J, leaving 17 bases between. Germline V lookup: CDR1 SEHNR, CDR2 FQNEAQ (reference sequence). CDR3 length: 16 residues. The CDR3 spells CASSSSTAIGTDTQYF. CDR3 nucleotides: TGTGCCAGCAGCTCCTCGACTGCTATTGGAACAGATACGCAGTATTTT.

This chain joins TRBV5-1 and TRBJ1-4; 7 bases agree with TRBD1. The CDR3 has 16 amino acids. Germline V gene lookup returns CDR1 SGHRS and CDR2 YFSETQ. J was trimmed by 5 bases and V by 0 bases; bases with no gene match: 7. CDR3 loop: CASSLAWTGQNEKLFF. CDR3 in DNA: TGCGCCAGCAGCTTGGCCTGGACAGGCCAAAATGAAAAACTGTTTTTT.

This clone has just one count. The V gene is TRBV11-2, the J gene TRBJ1-4; D is possibly TRBD1 (6 bases). This CDR3 spans 15 amino acids. Trimming took 3 bases from V and 3 from J, leaving 11 bases between them. Germline values: CDR1 SGHAT, CDR2 FQNNGV. The CDR3: CASSLGRQANEKLFF. The CDR3 DNA follows: TGTGCCAGCAGCTTGGGCAGACAGGCTAATGAAAAACTGTTTTTT.

This clone was picked up a small number of times. V is TRBV30 and J is TRBJ1-2; weak D call: TRBD1 (5 bases). CDR3 length: 12 amino acids. The V gene lost 1 base and the J gene lost 5 bases, with 8 bases spanning the gap. Looked up from germline, CDR1 is GTSNPN and CDR2 is SVGIG (reference sequence). CDR3 in DNA: TGTGCCTGGAGTGCGACAGTATATGGCTACACCTTC. This translates into CAWSATVYGYTF.

The chain combines TRBV4-1 with TRBJ1-1; D remains ambiguous. Germline CDR1 MGHRA, CDR2 YSYEKL. V dropped 5 bases and J dropped 0 bases, with 10 bases sitting between them. This CDR3 has 14 amino acids. Here the CDR3 reads CASSTREMNTEAFF. As DNA, the CDR3 is TGCGCCAGCAGCACCCGAGAAATGAACACTGAAGCTTTCTTT.

The chain has TRBV30 and TRBJ1-1; TRBD1 agrees at 7 bases. Unmatched junction bases numbered 12, after V lost 8 bases and J lost 6 bases. Looked up from germline, CDR1 is GTSNPN and CDR2 is SVGIG (reference sequence). This CDR3 spans 13 amino acids. CDR3 DNA sequence: TGTGCCCCCACGTTAAGGACAGGTGCTGAAGCTTTCTTT. Amino acids: CAPTLRTGAEAFF.

The chain uses TRBV29-1 and TRBJ1-2; D is possibly TRBD1 (5 bases). The germline V and J ends were trimmed by 2 bases and 8 bases, with 24 bases remaining between them. CDR1 is SQVTM and CDR2 is ANQGSEA in the germline V gene. CDR3 length: 16 residues. In DNA form, the CDR3 reads TGCAGCGTTGAATGGGGTTCTTTAACTGTTAGGGGAGGCTACACCTTC. It codes for CSVEWGSLTVRGGYTF.

This chain joins TRBV6-2 or TRBV6-3 and TRBJ2-1; 8 bases agree with TRBD2. The CDR3 extends over 15 amino acids. Trimming at V came to 3 bases and at J to 4 bases, leaving 5 bases not matched to a gene. The germline gives CDR1 MNHEY, CDR2 SVGEGT. For the CDR3, the DNA is TGTGCCAGCAGTTATAGGAGCGGGGGTTACAATGAGCAGTTCTTC. Translation gives CASSYRSGGYNEQFF.

The count of this clone is one. This chain connects TRBV3-1 (or the pseudogene TRBV3-2) to TRBJ1-6; D is ambiguous. The germline CDR1 and CDR2 sequences are LGHDT and YNNKEL (reference sequence). The CDR3 is 16 amino acids. V lost 3 bases to trimming and J lost 5 bases, with 14 bases between them. The CDR3 region has the DNA TGTGCCAGCAGCCAGACGATTCCGACTAATAATTCACCCCTCCACTTT. Translating gives CASSQTIPTNNSPLHF.